Listed below are T cell receptor beta chains from one sample, sequenced in a study of spatial heterogeneity in lung cancer. TCRdb passed the 5' RACE reads through MiXCR, listing each CDR3 protein once. The table lists under 85,000 distinct CDR3 sequences, about 8.5% of them singletons, with 6.8% in the top ten. The sample here was PBMCs, taken at surgery. The receptors derive from a male donor with early-stage non-small cell lung cancer. Both conserved end residues are part of each CDR3. D genes are given only for firm matches. The size entry is marked missing in some rows and otherwise reads once, few, many or a size class.

d_gene	v_gene	abundance	j_gene	CDR3nt	CDR3aa
NA	TRBV20-1	many	TRBJ2-7	TGCAGTGCTAGGGGGGGCCAAAGCCACGAGCAGTACTTC	CSARGGQSHEQYF
NA	TRBV27	few	TRBJ1-1	TGTGCCAGCAGTTTAGGGTGGAAGGGGAACACTGAAGCTTTCTTT	CASSLGWKGNTEAFF
NA	TRBV19	few	TRBJ2-3	TGTGCCAGTTCTGGGTCCGTAACGCAGTATTTT	CASSGSVTQYF
TRBD1	TRBV10-3	many	TRBJ2-2	TGTGCCATCAGCCCGGGACAGGGCAACTCCGGGGAGCTGTTTTTT	CAISPGQGNSGELFF
NA	TRBV7-2	NA	TRBJ1-6	TGTGCCAGCAGCTTAGACAGCCCTTATAATTCACCCCTCCACTTT	CASSLDSPYNSPLHF
TRBD2	TRBV28	NA	TRBJ2-1	TGTGCCAGCAGAGGAGCTAGCGGGATCCATGAGCAGTTCTTC	CASRGASGIHEQFF
NA	TRBV7-4	NA	TRBJ2-1	TGTGCCAGCAGCTTAATAGTCGGGAACGAGCAGTTCTTC	CASSLIVGNEQFF
NA	TRBV12-3/TRBV12-4	NA	TRBJ2-7	TGTGCCTCCAACAGGGCGGGAGTTCAGAACGAGCAGTACTTC	CASNRAGVQNEQYF
NA	TRBV5-8	NA	TRBJ1-2	TGTGCCAGCAGAGAGCAGCAACCTAACGGCTACACCTTC	CASREQQPNGYTF
TRBD1	TRBV7-9	many	TRBJ2-7	TGTGCCAGCAGCTTAGATGGGGACAGGGACTACGAGCAGTACTTC	CASSLDGDRDYEQYF
NA	TRBV5-4	many	TRBJ1-4	TGTGCCAGCAGCCAGGGAGTTGATGAAAAACTGTTTTTT	CASSQGVDEKLFF
NA	TRBV15	many	TRBJ2-7	TGTGCCACCAGCAGAGAAGAGACAGAAGACTTC	CATSREETEDF
NA	TRBV3-1	many	TRBJ1-2	TGTGCCTCCCACGGGGGGGGCTATGGCTACACCTTC	CASHGGGYGYTF
TRBD1	TRBV7-9	NA	TRBJ2-5	TGTGCCAGCAGCGAAGGGACAGTCCAAGAGACCCAGTACTTC	CASSEGTVQETQYF
TRBD2	TRBV25-1	many	TRBJ2-3	TGTGCCAGCAGTGACCCGACTAGCGGGAGCTATACGCAGTATTTT	CASSDPTSGSYTQYF
NA	TRBV5-1	NA	TRBJ2-1	TGCGCCAGCAGCTTCGCGACTAGTTGGCAATACAATGAGCAGTTCTTC	CASSFATSWQYNEQFF
NA	TRBV11-1	many	TRBJ1-2	TGTGCCAGCAGCAGAGACCAACAGAATAACTATGGCTACACCTTC	CASSRDQQNNYGYTF
TRBD2	TRBV20-1	NA	TRBJ2-1	TGCAGTGCGAGACTAGCGGGAGCCTATGAGCAGTTCTTC	CSARLAGAYEQFF
NA	TRBV20-1	NA	TRBJ1-2	TGCAGTGCCGTCCGGCCTCCCATGGGTGACTATGGCTACACCTTC	CSAVRPPMGDYGYTF
TRBD1	TRBV19	many	TRBJ2-1	TGTGCCAGTAGTATTTTCCGGACAGGGGACAATGAGCAGTTCTTC	CASSIFRTGDNEQFF
NA	TRBV4-3	many	TRBJ1-5	TGCGCCAGCAGCCAAGACCCAGGTCCCTCTCAGCCCCAGCATTTT	CASSQDPGPSQPQHF
NA	TRBV5-1	many	TRBJ1-5	TGCGCCAGCACCCCCCGGCGGGGGCCCAACAATCAGCCCCAGCATTTT	CASTPRRGPNNQPQHF
TRBD1	TRBV7-9	few	TRBJ2-1	TGTGCCAGCAGCCCCCCATCGACAGGGAAGGAGAGTGAGCAGTTCTTC	CASSPPSTGKESEQFF
TRBD2	TRBV4-3	many	TRBJ2-1	TGCGCCAGCGGGGGACTAGCGAACAATGAGCAGTTCTTC	CASGGLANNEQFF
TRBD2	TRBV10-3	many	TRBJ2-3	TGTGCCATTTCTGCGGCCAGCGGGAGGGCCGGCGCAGATACGCAGTATTTT	CAISAASGRAGADTQYF
NA	TRBV3-1	few	TRBJ1-1	TGTGCCAGCAGCCCCCGGTGGGGCACTGAAGCTTTCTTT	CASSPRWGTEAFF
NA	TRBV4-1	many	TRBJ1-1	TGCGCCAGCAGCCAAGAAATCTCCAGACGGGCGGAAGCTTTCTTT	CASSQEISRRAEAFF
NA	TRBV12-3/TRBV12-4	NA	TRBJ1-2	TGTGCCAGCACCCTCCGGACCACCTATGGCTACACCTTC	CASTLRTTYGYTF
TRBD1	TRBV18	many	TRBJ2-6	TGTGCCAGCTCACCATTGGGACAGGGCCTGTCTGGGGCCAACGTCCTGACTTTC	CASSPLGQGLSGANVLTF
NA	TRBV6-6	many	TRBJ1-5	TGTGCCAGCCTTGGTGGGAGAGGGAGACAGGTTCAGCCCCAGCATTTT	CASLGGRGRQVQPQHF
NA	TRBV18	few	TRBJ2-2	TGTGCCAGCTCACCAGGGGCCGAAGTAACCGGGGAGCTGTTTTTT	CASSPGAEVTGELFF
NA	TRBV12-3/TRBV12-4	few	TRBJ2-2	TGTGCCAGCAGCGGGCTCGGAGGGGAGCTGTTTTTT	CASSGLGGELFF
TRBD1	TRBV7-7	few	TRBJ2-5	TGTGCCAGCAGCGCCGACAGGGGGAGTGAGACCCAGTACTTC	CASSADRGSETQYF
TRBD1	TRBV12-3/TRBV12-4	many	TRBJ1-2	TGTGCCAGCAGCCTTAGACAGGGCCTTCACTATGGCTACACCTTC	CASSLRQGLHYGYTF
TRBD1	TRBV7-2	few	TRBJ1-1	TGTGCCAGCAGCTCGGACAGGAGGGAAGCTTTCTTT	CASSSDRREAFF
TRBD2	TRBV28	many	TRBJ2-5	TGTGCCAGCCTAGGCGGGAGAATTCGAGAGACCCAGTACTTC	CASLGGRIRETQYF
NA	TRBV7-2	NA	TRBJ2-1	TGTGCCAGCAGCTTAGAGGTCAGGCTTTCCTACAATGAGCAGTTCTTC	CASSLEVRLSYNEQFF
NA	TRBV7-8	many	TRBJ2-1	TGTGCCAGCAATCTAACTCCCTCTAAGGGTGAGCAGTTCTTC	CASNLTPSKGEQFF
TRBD2	TRBV11-2	many	TRBJ2-1	TGTGCCAGCAGCTCCCGACTAGCGGAGGAGGTTAATGAGCAGTTCTTC	CASSSRLAEEVNEQFF
TRBD2	TRBV11-2	many	TRBJ2-7	TGTGCCAGCAGCATCGGCGGGAGGGCCGCCGACGAGCAGTACTTC	CASSIGGRAADEQYF
NA	TRBV20-1	many	TRBJ2-3	TGCAGTGCTGTCCGACAGGTCACAGATACGCAGTATTTT	CSAVRQVTDTQYF